This entry is about one T cell receptor beta chain. Antigen: not known. Mixed chimerism was transient after nonmyeloablative marrow transplants from related graft donors. Thawed PBMCs were FACS-sorted into unstimulated CD4+CD25+CD127- regulatory T cells, CD4+CD25- non-regulatory cells, CD4 and CD8 cells. Assay: immunoSEQ multiplex PCR; the TCRdb copy retains only in-frame clones and omits some. In the table there are 50,000 or so clones, approximately 90% of which are singletons. This entry comes from a study of Tregs in tolerant kidney transplant recipients. General study results and limits: Tolerant patients' donor-specific Tregs expanded beyond overall Tregs, suggesting antigen-driven growth. This study did not directly address biological reproducibility.

This CDR3 contains 13 residues. V dropped 11 bases and J dropped 4; count of bases not matched to a gene: 7. The V gene's germline CDR1 is LNHNV and CDR2 YYDKDF (reference sequence). This TCR was recovered from a human patient who received a combined kidney and bone marrow transplant. Some T cells may originate from the graft donor. The sample was CD8+ T cells from blood (PBMCs), taken 12 months after the transplant. This chain joins TRBV15 and TRBJ2-1; 8 bases are a match to TRBD1. This CDR3 is CAVGQGSYNEQFF. DNA for the CDR3: TGTGCCGTCGGACAGGGATCTTACAATGAGCAGTTCTTC.